Below are 4 T cell receptor beta chains sequenced from a single sample in a study of OX40 agonist ivuxolimab in advanced cancers. Libraries were prepared by immunoSEQ multiplex PCR; TCRdb keeps only in-frame clonotypes and omits some of them. The sample holds 90,000 or so clones; around 87% are singletons and the top ten take roughly 4.5%. The source material was CD4+ or CD8+ T cells sorted from blood, sampled in a trial of the OX40 agonist ivuxolimab. All receptors derive from an adult with an advanced solid tumor such as melanoma, head and neck, liver or kidney cancer.

This rearrangement joins TRBV5-6 to TRBJ1-1; the D is unclear. Germline CDR1 is SGHDT and CDR2 is YYEEEE. The CDR3 is 13 residues long. Trimming shortened V by 4 bases and J by 0 bases, and 7 bases separated the two germline ends. Here the CDR3 reads CASSRGLNTEAFF. CDR3 coding DNA: TGTGCCAGCAGCCGCGGCCTGAACACTGAAGCTTTCTTT.

This chain uses TRBV5-1 with TRBJ2-3, with 8 bases aligning to TRBD2. Per the germline V gene, CDR1 is SGHRS and CDR2 is YFSETQ. The V and J ends lost 5 bases and 1 base, in that order; junction bases with no gene match: 3. The CDR3 spans 14 residues. CDR3 in DNA: TGCGCCAGCAGGGTACTAGCGGGCACAGATACGCAGTATTTT. Translation: CASRVLAGTDTQYF.

This clone was picked up a small number of times. The chain has TRBV28 and TRBJ2-7; TRBD2 is a possible D gene (6 bases). Germline loops: CDR1 MDHEN, CDR2 SYDVKM. This CDR3 is 15 amino acids long. Trimming took 3 bases from V and 0 from J, leaving 12 bases between them. The CDR3 spells CASSLERVSSYEQYV. CDR3 coding DNA: TGTGCCAGCAGTTTGGAGCGGGTTAGCTCCTACGAGCAGTACGTC.

The J gene is TRBJ1-2, the V gene TRBV7-8; TRBD1 agrees at 7 bases. In germline, CDR1 is SGHVS, CDR2 FQNEAQ. With 1 base clipped from V and 7 bases from J, the junction kept 6 bases outside the gene matches. The CDR3 has 14 amino acids. CDR3 coding DNA: TGTGCCAGCAGCTTAGAGTTCGAGGGGGCTGGCTACACCTTC. It translates to CASSLEFEGAGYTF.